Following are 16 T cell receptor beta chains from one sample sequenced in a study of OX40 agonist ivuxolimab in advanced cancers. Generated by immunoSEQ multiplex PCR, the TCRdb table keeps only in-frame clones and is missing some. The table shows about 99,000 clones, with 91% occurring only once. Sample: CD4+ or CD8+ T cells sorted from blood, taken in a trial of the OX40 agonist ivuxolimab. Receptors were obtained from an adult with an advanced solid tumor such as melanoma, head and neck, liver or kidney cancer.

CDR3 sequence (DNA): TGTGCCAGCAGTTCTCGCGGGCAGGGCAATCAGCCCCAGCATTTT. Its translation is CASSSRGQGNQPQHF. The V call is TRBV27, the J call TRBJ1-5, with D uncertain. The germline V gene has CDR1 MNHEY and CDR2 SMNVEV (reference sequence). Trimming cost V 4 bases and J 2 bases, with 12 bases left between them. The CDR3 runs to 15 residues.

This rearrangement joins TRBV15 to TRBJ2-5; TRBD1 aligns across 9 bases. The germline V gene has CDR1 LNHNV and CDR2 YYDKDF (reference sequence). J lost 5 bases, V lost 2 bases, and 6 bases had no gene match. The CDR3 loop spans 15 amino acids. CDR3 bases: TGTGCCACCAGCAGACGGACCGGGACAGGGGAGACCCAGTACTTC. Its protein is CATSRRTGTGETQYF.

The V gene is TRBV5-4, the J gene TRBJ2-3; D unresolved. The CDR3 spans 14 residues. Trimming left V 0 bases short and J 3 bases short, with 8 bases between. Germline-derived CDR1 and CDR2 are SGHNT and YYREEE (reference sequence). This CDR3 reads CASSLEATTDTQYF. The CDR3 nucleotides are TGTGCCAGCAGCTTGGAGGCTACAACAGATACGCAGTATTTT.

V gene TRBV6-5 combines with J gene TRBJ1-1, with a possible D match to TRBD1 (6 bases). This CDR3 region has 16 residues. V shed 3 bases and J shed 0 bases, with 14 bases lying between them. The germline CDR1 and CDR2 sequences are MNHEY and SVGAGI. CDR3 bases: TGTGCCAGCAGTTATGTCCCTGGACAGTTGAACACTGAAGCTTTCTTT. It codes for CASSYVPGQLNTEAFF.

The rearrangement joins TRBV5-6 to TRBJ1-2; 9 bases align to TRBD1. CDR1 SGHDT and CDR2 YYEEEE come from the germline V gene. This CDR3 is 15 amino acids long. The J segment lost 5 bases and the V segment lost 7 bases, leaving 12 bases of the junction unmatched. In nucleotides, the CDR3 is TGTGCCAGCGCCTGGAGGGACAGGGATAATTATGGCTACACCTTC. It translates to CASAWRDRDNYGYTF.

V and J are TRBV7-7 and TRBJ2-1; D gene uncertain. CDR3 length: 14 residues. The germline CDR1 and CDR2 sequences are SSHAT and FNYEAQ (reference sequence). V dropped 8 bases and J dropped 6 bases, with 17 bases sitting between them. CDR3 bases: TGTGCCAGCGCCCGCGCCGATAGCAGCAATGAGCAGTTCTTC. It translates to CASARADSSNEQFF.

The chain employs TRBV18 and TRBJ2-5; a weak D match, TRBD1 (5 bases). Trimming removed 3 bases at V and 4 bases at J, with 15 bases between. CDR3 length: 15 residues. Germline loops: CDR1 KGHSH, CDR2 LQKENI. The CDR3 protein is CASSPDKGVGETQYF. Here the CDR3 DNA reads TGTGCCAGCTCACCCGATAAAGGGGTGGGAGAGACCCAGTACTTC.

The chain recombines TRBV14 with TRBJ2-4; 8 nucleotides line up with TRBD2. J gave up 6 bases and V 3 bases, and 4 bases lay outside the gene matches. Germline CDR1 SGHDN, CDR2 FVKESK. This CDR3 region has 14 residues. The CDR3 DNA reads as TGTGCCAGCAGCCAGGGGACTAGTCTAAACATTCAGTACTTC. Protein: CASSQGTSLNIQYF.

The CDR3 protein is CASSLGPPWTGGHTEAFF. In DNA, the CDR3 is TGTGCCAGCAGCTTGGGCCCCCCGTGGACAGGGGGCCACACTGAAGCTTTCTTT. V and J are TRBV5-4 and TRBJ1-1, with TRBD1 matching over 11 bases. Germline V gene sequence: CDR1 SGHNT, CDR2 YYREEE (reference sequence). The J segment lost 3 bases and the V segment lost 0 bases, leaving 10 bases of the junction unmatched. The CDR3 has 18 residues.

The chain employs TRBV14 and TRBJ2-2; D remains unclear. This CDR3 has 14 residues. Germline-derived CDR1 and CDR2 are SGHDN and FVKESK. Trimming pared 0 bases from V and 6 bases from J, leaving 8 bases between. CDR3 bases: TGTGCCAGCAGCCAAGATCCTGGTTCCGGGGAGCTGTTTTTT. Translated, it gives CASSQDPGSGELFF.

J is TRBJ1-3 and V is TRBV5-6, with TRBD1 as a possible D gene (6 bases). CDR1 SGHDT and CDR2 YYEEEE come from the germline V gene. CDR3 length: 15 amino acids. The V end lost 6 bases, the J end lost 0 bases, and 13 bases lay between the germline ends. CDR3 coding DNA: TGTGCCAGCAACTACAGGGTTCGCTCTGGAAACACCATATATTTT. Translating gives CASNYRVRSGNTIYF.

V gene TRBV7-3 combines with J gene TRBJ2-3, with D perhaps assigned TRBD1 or TRBD2 (5 bases each). The CDR3 loop spans 15 amino acids. V was cut by 0 bases and J by 5 bases, with 12 bases left in between. CDR1 and CDR2 (germline): SGHTA, FQGTGA. CDR3 sequence (DNA): TGTGCCAGCAGCTTAACGGGGGATAGTGGAGATACGCAGTATTTT. It encodes CASSLTGDSGDTQYF.

This chain connects TRBV19 to TRBJ2-7; possible D gene TRBD2, 6 bases. This CDR3 region has 15 residues. The germline gives CDR1 LNHDA, CDR2 SQIVND (reference sequence). V lost 7 bases, J lost 5 bases, and 21 bases lay in between. DNA of the CDR3: TGTGCCAGTATGCCCCGGGAGTTGTTCGTTGACGAGCAGTACTTC. As protein: CASMPRELFVDEQYF.

The chain is built from TRBV5-4 and TRBJ2-1; 7 positions agree with TRBD1. Germline V gives CDR1 SGHNT, CDR2 YYREEE (reference sequence). The CDR3 is 17 amino acids. V trimming: 4 bases; J trimming: 0 bases; junction bases outside the gene matches: 10. CDR3 sequence reads: CASSPGQARSSYNEQFF. CDR3 nucleotides: TGTGCCAGCAGCCCAGGACAGGCTAGGAGCTCCTACAATGAGCAGTTCTTC.

The CDR3 nucleotides read TGTGCCAGCAGTGAAGATGGGGGCGGGGAGCTGTTTTTT. Translation: CASSEDGGGELFF. The chain is built from TRBV6-1 and TRBJ2-2, with D perhaps assigned TRBD1 or TRBD2 (5 bases each). The CDR3 spans 13 residues. Looked up from germline, CDR1 is MNHNS and CDR2 is SASEGT. V was clipped by 1 base and J by 7 bases, with 7 bases between them.

The J gene is TRBJ2-3, the V gene TRBV4-1; 8 bases map to TRBD2. The CDR3 contains 17 residues. The V gene's germline CDR1 is MGHRA and CDR2 YSYEKL. After removal of 0 bases from V and 0 bases from J, the junction contained 5 bases not matched to a gene. The CDR3 here is CASSQDWASGSTDTQYF. The CDR3 nucleotides are TGCGCCAGCAGCCAAGATTGGGCTAGCGGGAGCACAGATACGCAGTATTTT.